The entry that follows covers one T cell receptor (beta chain) sequence. The sample originates from a study of CD8 T cells in ankylosing spondylitis. MiXCR was run by TCRdb on the 5' RACE reads, yielding one entry per CDR3 protein. The sample shows approximately 240,000 distinct CDR3 sequences, about 24% of them seen only once. The CDR3 covers 14 residues. V lost 2 bases and J 5 bases, leaving 14 bases between the germline ends. The germline CDR1 and CDR2 sequences are SGHRS and YFSETQ. J is TRBJ2-7 and V is TRBV5-1; a possible D gene is TRBD2 (5 bases). Sequencing was done on a sample of blood, either unsorted or a sorted T cell fraction (not recorded which). This clonotype originated in a male donor with ankylosing spondylitis or in good health (not recorded which). CDR3 in amino acids: CASSFAGGSDEQYF. In DNA form, the CDR3 reads TGCGCCAGCAGCTTCGCGGGTGGAAGCGACGAGCAGTACTTC.